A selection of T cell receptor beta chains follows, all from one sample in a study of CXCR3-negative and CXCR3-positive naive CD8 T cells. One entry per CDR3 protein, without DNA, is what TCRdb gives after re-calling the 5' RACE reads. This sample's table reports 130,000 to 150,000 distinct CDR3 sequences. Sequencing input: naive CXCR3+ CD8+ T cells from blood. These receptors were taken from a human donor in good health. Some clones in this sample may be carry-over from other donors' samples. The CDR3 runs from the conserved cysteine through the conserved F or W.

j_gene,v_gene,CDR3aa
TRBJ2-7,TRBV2,CASTNPKTRKDYEQYF
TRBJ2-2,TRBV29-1,CSARTENTGELFF
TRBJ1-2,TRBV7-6,CASSPSPRGDGYTF
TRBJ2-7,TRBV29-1,CSVEAPGTVSYEQYF
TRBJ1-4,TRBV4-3,CASSQVGRPRPNEKLFF
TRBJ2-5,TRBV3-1,CASSPFGEETQYF
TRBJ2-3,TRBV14,CASSQDFASTDTQYF
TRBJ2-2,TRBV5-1,CASSLVGANTGELFF
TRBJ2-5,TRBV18,CASSPNHGEGLWETQYF
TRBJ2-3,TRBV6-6,CASSYSMAGTTDTQYF
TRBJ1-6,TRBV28,CASSSPGQQTTFYNSPLHF
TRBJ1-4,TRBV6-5,CASSYAWGTGGFTNEKLFF
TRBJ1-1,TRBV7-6,CASSGDRNTEAFF
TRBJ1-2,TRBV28,CASSLSGVRPDYGYTF
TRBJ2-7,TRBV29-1,CSVDNGFSYEQYF
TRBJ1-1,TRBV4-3,CASSQRLTGHLGAFF
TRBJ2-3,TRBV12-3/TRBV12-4,CASSVRLAGMETQYF
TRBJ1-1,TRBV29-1,CSVEDQGAPTEAFF
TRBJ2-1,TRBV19,CASSWDKSSYNEQFF
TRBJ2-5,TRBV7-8,CASSPTGPLETQYF
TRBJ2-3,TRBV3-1,CASSQETGIWYTQYF
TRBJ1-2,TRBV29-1,CSVELTGSNYGYTF
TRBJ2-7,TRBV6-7,CASSYQPTFPASDYEQYF
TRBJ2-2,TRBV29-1,CSVLDSSTGELFF
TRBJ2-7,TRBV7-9,CASSPRSGTTYEQYF
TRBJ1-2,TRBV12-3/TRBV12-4,CASTNIILVGGYTF
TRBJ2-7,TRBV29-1,CSVEEPGDEQYF
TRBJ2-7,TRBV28,CASRDPPGEQYF
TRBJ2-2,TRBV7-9,CASTRGNTGELFF
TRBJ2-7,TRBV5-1,CASSDTGLSYEQYF
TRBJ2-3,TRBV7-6,CASSFLLARDPDTQYF
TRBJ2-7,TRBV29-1,CSVTGGRYEQYF
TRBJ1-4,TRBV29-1,CSVLGQGIEKLFF
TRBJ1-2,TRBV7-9,CASILTESNYGYTF
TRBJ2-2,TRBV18,CASSPSTGELFF
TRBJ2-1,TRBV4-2,CASSQGQSANDEQFF
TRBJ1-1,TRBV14,CASSQYSNTEAFF
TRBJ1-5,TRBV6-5,CASSHGTAGGQPQHF
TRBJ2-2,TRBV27,CASSLLAGSAGELFF
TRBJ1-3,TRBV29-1,CSVTGSPGNTIYF
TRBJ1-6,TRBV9,CASSVPRGQGGRF
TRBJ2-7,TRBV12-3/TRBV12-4,CASRAGGHEQYF
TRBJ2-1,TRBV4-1,CASSQDHLGQMGEQFF
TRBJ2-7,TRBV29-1,CSVESGVPPYEQYF
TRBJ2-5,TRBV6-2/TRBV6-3,CASSQSLGDQYF
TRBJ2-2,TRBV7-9,CANPPAANTGELFF
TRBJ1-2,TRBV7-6,CASSATHDVGYTF
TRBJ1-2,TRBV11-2,CASSLDSGAWHGYTF
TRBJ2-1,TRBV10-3,CAIKAESSYNEQFF
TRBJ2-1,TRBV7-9,CASSPRLGNEQFF
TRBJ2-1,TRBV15,CATSREHLSVDSEQFF